One T cell receptor beta chain is described in this entry. The antigen is undetermined. This specimen belongs to a study of cytomegalovirus exposure and HLA in healthy donors. Study in general: Among several hundred genotyped donors, about 80% fell in the Caucasian-associated ancestry cluster. Overall study findings and caveats: HLA restriction was apparent for most CMV-associated TCR beta chains in a later analysis.

The study ran its PCR with 60 Vbeta and 13 Jbeta primers. Original processing methods: Some 9.9 million of 75 million to 85 million unique TCR beta chains were shared, per a later count. TCRdb's copy holds only in-frame clones and misses some; the assay was immunoSEQ multiplex PCR. Clonal size and the V and J genes are those of that table, whereas D and trimming came from the DNA. The profile shows about 200,000 clones, more than 75% of them singletons. The CDR3 has 15 residues. Trimming at V came to 8 bases and at J to 5 bases, leaving 13 bases not matched to a gene. The sequence was obtained from a woman in her thirties or forties in good health and CMV-seronegative. The sequenced material came from PBMCs. V is TRBV23-1 and J is TRBJ2-3; TRBD2 matches 7 bases. TRBV23-1 carries the ORF label, with uncertain function. In DNA form, the CDR3 reads TGCGCCAGCCGCCTCAGCCGGGACTACAGAGATACGCAGTATTTT. It specifies CASRLSRDYRDTQYF.